Listed below are T cell receptor beta chains from one sample, sequenced in a study of tumor-infiltrating lymphocytes in primary liver carcinoma. TCRdb reprocessed the multiplex PCR reads with MiXCR, giving one entry per CDR3 protein. The sample lists about 180,000 distinct CDR3 sequences, 60% occurring once. The sample consisted of peripheral blood. These receptors originate from a middle-aged man with primary liver carcinoma and hepatitis B virus infection. The CDR3 runs from the conserved cysteine through the conserved F or W. The D gene is left open where the match is weak. Only some rows state a clone size, as once, few, many or a class for expanded clones.

d_call	clone_size	v_call	j_call	cdr3_nt	cdr3_aa
NA	NA	TRBV21-1	TRBJ2-7	TGTGCCAGCAGCAGTACCAGGGACAGGGCGAACGAGCAGTACTTC	CASSSTRDRANEQYF
NA	many	TRBV11-2	TRBJ2-3	TGTGCCAGCAGCTTTCAGCATTTCGCAGATACGCAGTATTTT	CASSFQHFADTQYF
NA	NA	TRBV6-2/TRBV6-3	TRBJ2-1	TGTGCCAGCACGGATGGGGGCGTTTACAATGAGCAGTTCTTC	CASTDGGVYNEQFF
NA	once	TRBV4-1	TRBJ2-7	TGCGCCAACAGCCAGACCGTACTACTCCGGGGGTACGAGCAGTACTTC	CANSQTVLLRGYEQYF
NA	NA	TRBV11-2	TRBJ2-3	TGTGCCAGTAGCTTGATAAGGACCACAGATATGCAGTATTTT	CASSLIRTTDMQYF
NA	few	TRBV29-1	TRBJ2-1	TGCAGCGTTGTTTCCGGGATTGAGCAGTTCTTC	CSVVSGIEQFF
TRBD1	few	TRBV10-3	TRBJ1-2	TGTGCCATCAGTGAAGACAGGGGGTATGGCTACACCTTC	CAISEDRGYGYTF
NA	NA	TRBV30	TRBJ1-1	TGTGCCTGGAGTACCTACAGGGCCGGGGAAGCTTTCTTT	CAWSTYRAGEAFF
NA	many	TRBV21-1	TRBJ2-7	TGTGCCAGCAGCAAAGCGCGGGGGGAGGACTACTCCTACGAGCAGTACTTC	CASSKARGEDYSYEQYF
NA	medium-sized	TRBV11-2	TRBJ1-5	TGTGCCAGCAGCTTAGGGTTAAATCAGCCCCAGCATTTT	CASSLGLNQPQHF
TRBD1	few	TRBV2	TRBJ1-4	TGTGCCAGCAGGGGGACAGTGACTAATGAAAAACTGTTTTTT	CASRGTVTNEKLFF
TRBD1	NA	TRBV11-2	TRBJ2-1	TGTGCCAGCAACACCCCGGGACAGGGTACCCATGAGCGGTTCTTC	CASNTPGQGTHERFF
NA	few	TRBV4-1	TRBJ2-1	TGCGCCAGCAGCCAGAAAGGACTGGACGGTCGGGAGCAGTTCTTC	CASSQKGLDGREQFF
TRBD1	NA	TRBV29-1	TRBJ2-7	TGCAGCGTGGGGACAGGGTTTGCGCAGTACTTC	CSVGTGFAQYF
NA	many	TRBV11-2	TRBJ1-1	TGTGCCAGCAGCTTAGATCGCACTCTGAGCACTGAAGCTTTCTTT	CASSLDRTLSTEAFF
NA	NA	TRBV6-5	TRBJ1-1	TGTGCCAGCAGTTACACAAGGGGCACCACTGAAGCTTTCTTT	CASSYTRGTTEAFF
TRBD1	NA	TRBV12-3/TRBV12-4	TRBJ1-4	TGTGCCAGCAGTTCGGGACAGGGGGCAGGTGAAAAACTGTTTTTT	CASSSGQGAGEKLFF
TRBD2	NA	TRBV6-1	TRBJ2-1	TGTGCCAGCTCCGAACTAGCGGGATTGTACAATGAGCAGTTCTTC	CASSELAGLYNEQFF
NA	NA	TRBV4-1	TRBJ2-7	TGCGCCAGCAGCCAAGGGCCCTACGAGCAGTACTTC	CASSQGPYEQYF
NA	NA	TRBV29-1	TRBJ2-7	TGCAGCGTTGTAGTAGGAGGGGGCTTTGGCGAGCAGTACTTC	CSVVVGGGFGEQYF
NA	NA	TRBV10-3	TRBJ2-1	TGTGCCACCCTGAACGAGCGGGCTGCGAATGAGCAGTTCTTC	CATLNERAANEQFF
NA	NA	TRBV11-2	TRBJ2-7	TGTGCCAGTAGACTCGGGCCCTACGAGCAGTACTTC	CASRLGPYEQYF
NA	NA	TRBV11-3	TRBJ1-1	TGTGCCAGCAGTTTCACACCCATGAACACTGAGGCTATCTTT	CASSFTPMNTEAIF
NA	NA	TRBV4-2	TRBJ2-2	TGTGCCAGCAGCCAGTCTCAAGCAAACCCCGGGGAGCTGTTTTTT	CASSQSQANPGELFF
TRBD2	NA	TRBV6-1	TRBJ2-7	TGTGCCAGCAGTGAAGCTAAGGGGAGGGGACGGTACGAGCAGTACTTC	CASSEAKGRGRYEQYF
TRBD1	few	TRBV5-5	TRBJ2-1	TGTGCCAGCAGCCCCGGGACAGGGACTCTGAATGAGCAGTTCTTC	CASSPGTGTLNEQFF
NA	few	TRBV14	TRBJ2-5	TGTGCCAGCAGCCCGTGGACTGGGGAGACCCAGTACTTC	CASSPWTGETQYF